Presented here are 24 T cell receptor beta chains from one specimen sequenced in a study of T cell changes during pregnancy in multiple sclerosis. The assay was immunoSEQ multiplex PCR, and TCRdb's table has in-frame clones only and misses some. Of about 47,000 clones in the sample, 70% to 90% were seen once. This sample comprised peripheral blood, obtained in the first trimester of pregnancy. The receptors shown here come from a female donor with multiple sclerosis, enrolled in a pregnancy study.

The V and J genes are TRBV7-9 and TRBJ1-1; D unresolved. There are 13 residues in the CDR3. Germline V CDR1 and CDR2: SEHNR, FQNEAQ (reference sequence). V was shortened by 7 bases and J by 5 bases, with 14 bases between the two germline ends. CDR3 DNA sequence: TGTGCCAGCATCCCGATGGAGGTGACTGAAGCTTTCTTT. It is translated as CASIPMEVTEAFF.

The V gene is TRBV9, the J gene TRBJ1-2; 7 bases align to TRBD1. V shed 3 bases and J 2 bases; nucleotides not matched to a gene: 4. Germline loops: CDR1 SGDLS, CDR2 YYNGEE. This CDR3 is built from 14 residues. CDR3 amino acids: CASSGTGANYGYTF. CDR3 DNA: TGTGCCAGCAGCGGGACAGGCGCCAACTATGGCTACACCTTC.

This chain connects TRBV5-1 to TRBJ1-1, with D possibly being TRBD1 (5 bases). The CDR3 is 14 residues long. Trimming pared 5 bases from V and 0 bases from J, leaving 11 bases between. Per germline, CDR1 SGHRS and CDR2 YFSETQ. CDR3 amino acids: CASRRGGMNTEAFF. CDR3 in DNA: TGCGCCAGCAGAAGGGGCGGAATGAACACTGAAGCTTTCTTT.

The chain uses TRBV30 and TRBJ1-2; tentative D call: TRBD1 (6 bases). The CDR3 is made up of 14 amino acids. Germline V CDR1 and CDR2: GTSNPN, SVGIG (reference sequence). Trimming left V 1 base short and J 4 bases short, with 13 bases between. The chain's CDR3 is CAWSGGLGAYGYTF. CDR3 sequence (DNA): TGTGCCTGGAGTGGGGGGCTTGGGGCCTATGGCTACACCTTC.

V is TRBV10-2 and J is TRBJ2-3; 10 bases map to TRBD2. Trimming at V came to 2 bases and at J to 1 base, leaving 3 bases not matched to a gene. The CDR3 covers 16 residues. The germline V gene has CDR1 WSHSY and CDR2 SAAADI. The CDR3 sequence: CASSELAGVGTDTQYF. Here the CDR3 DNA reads TGCGCCAGCAGTGAGCTAGCGGGGGTCGGCACAGATACGCAGTATTTT.

CDR3 sequence: CAWSPPPAEPYNEQFF. DNA for the CDR3: TGTGCCTGGAGTCCCCCCCCCGCGGAACCCTACAATGAGCAGTTCTTC. This chain uses TRBV30 with TRBJ2-1; D remains ambiguous. Trimming removed 2 bases from V and 2 bases from J, with 16 bases in between. Per germline, CDR1 GTSNPN and CDR2 SVGIG (reference sequence). The CDR3 has 16 amino acids.

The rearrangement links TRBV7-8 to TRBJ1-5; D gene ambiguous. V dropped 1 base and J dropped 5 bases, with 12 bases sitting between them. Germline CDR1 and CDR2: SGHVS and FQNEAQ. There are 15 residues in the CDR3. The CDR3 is CASSLENSSDQPQHF. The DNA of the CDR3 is TGTGCCAGCAGCTTAGAAAACAGCTCCGATCAGCCCCAGCATTTT.

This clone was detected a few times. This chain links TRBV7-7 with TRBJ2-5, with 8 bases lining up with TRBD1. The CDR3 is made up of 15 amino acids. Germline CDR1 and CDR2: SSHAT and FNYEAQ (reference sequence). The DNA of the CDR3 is TGTGCTAGCGCCTACCTGCAGGGGGCCGGAGAGACCCAGTACTTC. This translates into CASAYLQGAGETQYF. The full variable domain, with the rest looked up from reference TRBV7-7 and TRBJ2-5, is GAGVSQSPRYKVTKRGQDVTLRCDPISSHATLYWYQQALGQGPEFLTYFNYEAQPDKSGLPSDRFSAERPEGSISTLTIQRTEQRDSAMYRCASAYLQGAGETQYFGPGTRLLVL.

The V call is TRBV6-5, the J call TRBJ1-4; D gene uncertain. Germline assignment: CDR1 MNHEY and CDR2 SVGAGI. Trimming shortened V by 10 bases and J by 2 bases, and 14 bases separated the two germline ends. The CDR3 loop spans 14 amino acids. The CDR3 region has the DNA TGTGCCACACGGAGCTCGGAGACTAATGAAAAACTGTTTTTT. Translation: CATRSSETNEKLFF.

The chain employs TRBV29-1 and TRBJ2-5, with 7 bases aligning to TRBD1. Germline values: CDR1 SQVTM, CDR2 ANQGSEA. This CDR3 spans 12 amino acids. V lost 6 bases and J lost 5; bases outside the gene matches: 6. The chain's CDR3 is CSVSQGKETQYF. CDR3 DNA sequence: TGCAGCGTCTCACAGGGGAAGGAGACCCAGTACTTC.

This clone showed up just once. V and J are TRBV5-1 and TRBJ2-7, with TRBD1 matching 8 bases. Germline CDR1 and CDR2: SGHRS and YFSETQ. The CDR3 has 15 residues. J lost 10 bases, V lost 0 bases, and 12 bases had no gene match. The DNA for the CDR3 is TGCGCCAGCAGCTTGGACTTCGGCACAGGGGGAGTACAGTACTTC. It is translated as CASSLDFGTGGVQYF.

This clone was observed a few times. CDR3 region: CASSPQGPATDTQYF. CDR3 bases: TGTGCCAGCAGCCCCCAGGGGCCCGCAACAGATACGCAGTATTTT. The V and J genes are TRBV7-9 and TRBJ2-3, with D possibly TRBD1 on 6 matching bases. CDR1 is SEHNR and CDR2 is FQNEAQ in the germline V gene (reference sequence). This CDR3 spans 15 amino acids. V lost 5 bases and J lost 3, with 15 bases in between.

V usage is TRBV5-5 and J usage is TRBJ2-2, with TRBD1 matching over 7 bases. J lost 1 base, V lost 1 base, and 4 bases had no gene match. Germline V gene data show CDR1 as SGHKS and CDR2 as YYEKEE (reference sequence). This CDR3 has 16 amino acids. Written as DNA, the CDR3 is TGTGCCAGCAGCTTGAGGGGGCTGAAGAACACCGGGGAGCTGTTTTTT. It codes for CASSLRGLKNTGELFF.

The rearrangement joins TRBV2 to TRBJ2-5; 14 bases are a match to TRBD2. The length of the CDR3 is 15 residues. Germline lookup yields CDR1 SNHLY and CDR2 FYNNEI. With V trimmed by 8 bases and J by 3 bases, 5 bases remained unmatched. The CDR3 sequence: CASSLGLAGEETQYF. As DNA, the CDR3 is TGTGCCAGCTCCTTGGGACTAGCGGGGGAAGAGACCCAGTACTTC.

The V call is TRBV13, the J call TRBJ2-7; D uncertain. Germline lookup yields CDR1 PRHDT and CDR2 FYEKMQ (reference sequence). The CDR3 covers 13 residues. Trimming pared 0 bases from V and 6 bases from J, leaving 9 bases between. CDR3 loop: CASSLGPAGEQYF. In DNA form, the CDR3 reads TGTGCCAGCAGCTTAGGCCCGGCAGGCGAGCAGTACTTC.

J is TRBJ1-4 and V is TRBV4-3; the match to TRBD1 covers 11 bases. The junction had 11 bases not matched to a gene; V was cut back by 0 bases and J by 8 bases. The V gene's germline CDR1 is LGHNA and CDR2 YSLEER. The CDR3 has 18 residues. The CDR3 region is CASSQDRTGGDRREKLFF. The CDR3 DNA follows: TGCGCCAGCAGCCAAGACCGGACAGGGGGCGACCGAAGGGAAAAACTGTTTTTT.

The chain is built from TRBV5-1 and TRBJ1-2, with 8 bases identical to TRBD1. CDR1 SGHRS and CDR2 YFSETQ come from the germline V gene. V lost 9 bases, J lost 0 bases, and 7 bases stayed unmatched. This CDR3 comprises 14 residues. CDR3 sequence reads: CANLDREANYGYTF. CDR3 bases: TGCGCCAACTTGGACAGGGAAGCTAACTATGGCTACACCTTC.

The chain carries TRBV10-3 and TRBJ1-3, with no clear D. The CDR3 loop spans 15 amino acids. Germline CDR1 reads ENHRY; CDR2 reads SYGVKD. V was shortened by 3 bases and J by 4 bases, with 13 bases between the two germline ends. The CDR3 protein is CAISDLSMRGNTIYF. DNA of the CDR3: TGTGCCATCAGTGATCTCTCGATGAGAGGAAACACCATATATTTT.

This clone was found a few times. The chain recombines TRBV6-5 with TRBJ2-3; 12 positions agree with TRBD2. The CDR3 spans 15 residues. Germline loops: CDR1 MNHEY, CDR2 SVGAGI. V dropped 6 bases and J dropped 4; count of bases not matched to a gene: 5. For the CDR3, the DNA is TGTGCCAGCAGCCGACTAGCGGGGGAGCCAGATACGCAGTATTTT. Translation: CASSRLAGEPDTQYF.

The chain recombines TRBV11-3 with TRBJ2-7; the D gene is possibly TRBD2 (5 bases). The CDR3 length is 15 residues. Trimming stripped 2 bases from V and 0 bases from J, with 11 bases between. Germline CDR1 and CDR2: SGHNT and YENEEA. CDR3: CASSLRAGLSYEQYF. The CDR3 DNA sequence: TGTGCCAGCAGCTTACGCGCGGGCCTCTCCTACGAGCAGTACTTC. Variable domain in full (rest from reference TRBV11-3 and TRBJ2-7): EAGVVQSPRYKIIEKKQPVAFWCNPISGHNTLYWYLQNLGQGPELLIRYENEEAVDDSQLPKDRFSAERLKGVDSTLKIQPAELGDSAVYLCASSLRAGLSYEQYFGPGTRLTVT.

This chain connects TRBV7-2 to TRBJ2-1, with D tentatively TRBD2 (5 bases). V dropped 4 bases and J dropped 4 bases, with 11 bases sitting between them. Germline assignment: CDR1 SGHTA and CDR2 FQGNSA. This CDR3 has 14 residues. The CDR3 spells CASSSSSQYNEQFF. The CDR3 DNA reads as TGTGCCAGCAGCTCTTCTAGCCAATACAATGAGCAGTTCTTC.

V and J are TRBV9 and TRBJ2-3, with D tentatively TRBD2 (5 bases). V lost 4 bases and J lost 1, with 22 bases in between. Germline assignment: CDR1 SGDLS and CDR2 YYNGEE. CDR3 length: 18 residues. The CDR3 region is CASSMPPSRRAGTDTQYF. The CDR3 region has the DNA TGTGCCAGCAGCATGCCCCCCAGTAGGAGAGCGGGCACAGATACGCAGTATTTT.

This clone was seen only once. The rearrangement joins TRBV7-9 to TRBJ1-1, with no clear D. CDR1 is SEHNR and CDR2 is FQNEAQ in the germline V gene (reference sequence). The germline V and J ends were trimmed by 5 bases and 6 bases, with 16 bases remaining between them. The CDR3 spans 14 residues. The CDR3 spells CASSRGSSLPEAFF. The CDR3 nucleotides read TGTGCCAGCAGCCGGGGAAGTAGTCTCCCTGAAGCTTTCTTT.

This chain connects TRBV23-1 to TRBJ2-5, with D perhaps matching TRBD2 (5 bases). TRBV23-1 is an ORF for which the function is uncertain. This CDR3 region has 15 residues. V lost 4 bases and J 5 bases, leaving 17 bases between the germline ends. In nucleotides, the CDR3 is TGCGCCAGCAGTCGCCCTGGGGAGCTGCTGGAGACCCAGTACTTC. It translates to CASSRPGELLETQYF.